The entry below describes one T cell receptor (beta chain). How the authors handled the data: Estimated nucleated cell counts came from reference gene primer amplification. The method was immunoSEQ multiplex PCR; TCRdb's version includes in-frame clones alone and lacks a portion of them. V and J calls and clone size are copied from that table; D and trimming were computed from the DNA. The data show fewer than 50,000 clones, 75% to 85% seen once. The germline V gene encodes CDR1 KGHDR and CDR2 SFDVKD. Deletions cut 5 bases from V and 6 bases from J, with 9 bases between. The CDR3 loop spans 13 amino acids. The data were obtained in a study of blood T cell repertoires in COVID-19.

Sequenced input: peripheral blood. The chain carries TRBV24-1 and TRBJ2-2, with D perhaps matching TRBD2 (5 bases). The sequence was collected from an older man with acute or convalescent COVID-19. The CDR3 DNA reads as TGTGCCACCAGTGTTAGTAGCGCCGGGGAGCTGTTTTTT. Translating it yields CATSVSSAGELFF.